This T cell receptor beta chain was observed in a study of T-cell reconstitution after alpha-beta-depleted transplantation in children. In the case of this clonotype: The target antigen is unknown.

The authors prepared the TCRbeta library with unique molecular identifiers. In TCRdb, the PCR reads were re-called with MiXCR into one record per CDR3 protein. The data contain about 300,000 distinct CDR3 sequences, 6.5% to 9% of them singletons. Study results and limitations: After one year, T-cell counts and TCRbeta diversity mostly came from new T cells. In some patients, recipient T cells and intrathymic progenitors surviving conditioning explained high day-60 diversity. Where alpha-beta T cells came from about two months after transplant was reportedly several hundred expanded graft clones.

The clonotype comes from a female patient aged 2 to 10 who had a stem cell transplant for Fanconi anemia, so the T cells may come from the graft donor. The sequencing here drew on peripheral blood, taken 360 days after TCRalphabeta/CD19-depleted stem cell transplant.

The CDR3 loop is CASSFTWQAGGNTIYF. CDR3 in DNA: TGTGCCAGCAGCTTCACCTGGCAGGCGGGGGGAAACACCATATATTTT. V gene TRBV11-2 combines with J gene TRBJ1-3; D remains ambiguous. The CDR3 runs to 16 residues. The V gene lost 3 bases and the J gene lost 4 bases, with 16 bases spanning the gap. Germline lookup yields CDR1 SGHAT and CDR2 FQNNGV.